Listed below are T cell receptor beta chains from one sample, sequenced in a study of blood T cell repertoires in COVID-19. The method was immunoSEQ multiplex PCR; TCRdb's version includes in-frame clones alone and lacks a portion of them. The data show approximately 120,000 clones, over 75% seen once. Input material: peripheral blood. These receptors originate from a woman aged 45-59 years with acute or convalescent COVID-19. The CDR3 runs from the conserved cysteine through the conserved F or W.

j_call: TRBJ1-4
v_call: TRBV18
cdr3_aa: CAGSPVTGEANEKLFF

j_call: TRBJ1-4
v_call: TRBV11-2
cdr3_aa: CASSLVRVLNEKLFF

j_call: TRBJ2-1
v_call: TRBV2
cdr3_aa: CASSTSDRGQFF

j_call: TRBJ1-5
v_call: TRBV28
cdr3_aa: CASSFPQVWQPQHF

j_call: TRBJ1-5
v_call: TRBV28
cdr3_aa: CASSLLTGADQPQHF

j_call: TRBJ1-6
v_call: TRBV6-1
cdr3_aa: CASSERTNYNSPLHF

j_call: TRBJ2-5
v_call: TRBV10-3
cdr3_aa: CAISVTGGEETQYF

j_call: TRBJ1-1
v_call: TRBV19
cdr3_aa: CASSVYRGQGEAFF

j_call: TRBJ2-6
v_call: TRBV7-2
cdr3_aa: CASSFAASTGANVLTF

j_call: TRBJ1-1
v_call: TRBV5-1
cdr3_aa: CASSVDRVDTEAFF

j_call: TRBJ1-4
v_call: TRBV7-2
cdr3_aa: CASSLYSGNEKLFF

j_call: TRBJ2-2
v_call: TRBV7-3
cdr3_aa: CASSPLPAGGRGELFF

j_call: TRBJ2-1
v_call: TRBV29-1
cdr3_aa: CSVYGTGGLNEQFF

j_call: TRBJ2-1
v_call: TRBV5-1
cdr3_aa: CASSYSGGGVDEQFF

j_call: TRBJ2-3
v_call: TRBV2
cdr3_aa: CASSGGLVAQYF

j_call: TRBJ1-1
v_call: TRBV18
cdr3_aa: CASSERAQGSNTEAFF

j_call: TRBJ1-1
v_call: TRBV30
cdr3_aa: CAWSVSRRGYTEAFF

j_call: TRBJ2-3
v_call: TRBV28
cdr3_aa: CASLETGPDTQYF

j_call: TRBJ1-2
v_call: TRBV6-5
cdr3_aa: CASSSHDRAYGYTF

j_call: TRBJ2-3
v_call: TRBV19
cdr3_aa: CASSKDRSTDTQYF

j_call: TRBJ1-2
v_call: TRBV6-5
cdr3_aa: CASSYDRGLNNYGYTF

j_call: TRBJ1-3
v_call: TRBV19
cdr3_aa: CAGPEDRAGNTIYF

j_call: TRBJ1-5
v_call: TRBV19
cdr3_aa: CASTPAEFSNQPQHF